A single sample is the source of the 32 T cell receptor beta chains below, sequenced in a study of cytomegalovirus exposure and HLA in healthy donors. Primers for the PCR totalled 60 Vbeta and 13 Jbeta. Data came from immunoSEQ multiplex PCR; TCRdb stores just in-frame clones and leaves some out. This sample contains tens of thousands of clones. Sequencing used PBMCs. These TCRs come from a man younger than 35 in good health and CMV-seropositive.

The gene calls are TRBV9 and TRBJ1-5, with TRBD1 matching 7 bases. The CDR3 covers 14 residues. V gave up 0 bases and J gave up 5 bases; unmatched junction bases: 2. In germline, CDR1 is SGDLS, CDR2 YYNGEE. For the CDR3, the DNA is TGTGCCAGCAGCGTAGACACAGGGGATCAGCCCCAGCATTTT. It translates to CASSVDTGDQPQHF.

CDR3 region: CASRSAKGRGGYTF. DNA of the CDR3: TGTGCCAGCAGGAGCGCGAAGGGGCGGGGTGGCTACACCTTC. This chain uses TRBV27 with TRBJ1-2; maybe TRBD1 (5 bases). Trimming stripped 6 bases from V and 7 bases from J, with 18 bases between. This CDR3 region has 14 residues. The germline V gene has CDR1 MNHEY and CDR2 SMNVEV (reference sequence).

The gene calls are TRBV9 and TRBJ2-7; weak D call: TRBD2 (7 bases). V lost 4 bases, J lost 4 bases, and 15 bases lay in between. Germline values: CDR1 SGDLS, CDR2 YYNGEE. This CDR3 spans 14 amino acids. This chain's CDR3 is CASSPRGAQYEQYF. CDR3 coding DNA: TGTGCCAGCAGCCCTCGGGGGGCCCAGTACGAGCAGTACTTC. The entire variable domain, with the rest obtained from reference TRBV9 and TRBJ2-7, is as follows: DSGVTQTPKHLITATGQRVTLRCSPRSGDLSVYWYQQSLDQGLQFLIQYYNGEERAKGNILERFSAQQFPDLHSELNLSSLELGDSALYFCASSPRGAQYEQYFGPGTRLTVT.

The chain combines TRBV28 with TRBJ2-7; 11 bases line up with TRBD1. CDR1 and CDR2 from the germline V gene are MDHEN and SYDVKM. The CDR3 length is 17 residues. V was pared by 3 bases and J by 3 bases, with 10 bases of the junction left unmatched. In DNA form, the CDR3 reads TGTGCCAGCAGTTTGGACAGGGGGCGGGGAATTCTCTACGAGCAGTACTTC. This translates into CASSLDRGRGILYEQYF.

The rearrangement uses TRBV5-4 and TRBJ2-7; 7 nucleotides align to TRBD1. The CDR3 runs 14 residues. J gave up 6 bases and V 3 bases, and 9 bases lay outside the gene matches. The germline V gene has CDR1 SGHNT and CDR2 YYREEE (reference sequence). CDR3 nucleotides: TGTGCCAGCAGCTCCCGCGGACAGGTTTTCGAGCAGTACTTC. It yields the protein CASSSRGQVFEQYF.

The chain links TRBV9 to TRBJ2-3, with D perhaps matching TRBD1 (7 bases). V lost 0 bases, J lost 4 bases, and 12 bases lay in between. CDR3 length equals 15 residues. The germline V gene has CDR1 SGDLS and CDR2 YYNGEE. This chain's CDR3 is CASSVEEGAADTQYF. As DNA, the CDR3 is TGTGCCAGCAGCGTAGAGGAGGGGGCAGCAGATACGCAGTATTTT.

The V call is TRBV6-5, the J call TRBJ1-2; possibly TRBD1 for D (6 bases). V shed 5 bases and J shed 4 bases, with 11 bases lying between them. The CDR3 has 13 residues. Germline V gene data show CDR1 as MNHEY and CDR2 as SVGAGI. CDR3 protein: CASSKDRLYGYTF. Written as DNA, the CDR3 is TGTGCCAGCAGTAAAGACAGGCTCTATGGCTACACCTTC.

The chain carries TRBV6-5 and TRBJ1-1, with unresolved D. The length of the CDR3 is 15 residues. CDR1 and CDR2 (germline): MNHEY, SVGAGI. V lost 5 bases and J 5 bases, leaving 18 bases between the germline ends. The CDR3 region has the DNA TGTGCCAGCAGTGGAGGGCCGTCCACCAGAACTGAAGCTTTCTTT. This encodes CASSGGPSTRTEAFF.

This rearrangement joins TRBV2 to TRBJ1-3; D is perhaps TRBD1 (5 bases). CDR1 and CDR2 (germline): SNHLY, FYNNEI. V dropped 4 bases and J dropped 3 bases, with 16 bases sitting between them. This CDR3 region has 16 residues. CDR3 in DNA: TGTGCCAGCAGTGTCGAGAAGGGGCTTGGTGGAAACACCATATATTTT. The encoded protein is CASSVEKGLGGNTIYF.

The rearrangement uses TRBV6-1 and TRBJ2-7; 7 bases agree with TRBD1. The CDR3 extends over 13 amino acids. CDR1 and CDR2 (germline): MNHNS, SASEGT. J gave up 4 bases and V 3 bases, and 3 bases lay outside the gene matches. CDR3 sequence: CASSDYRGYEQYF. In nucleotides, the CDR3 is TGTGCCAGCAGTGACTACAGGGGTTACGAGCAGTACTTC.

This chain joins TRBV28 and TRBJ2-7; 8 bases line up with TRBD1. Germline V gives CDR1 MDHEN, CDR2 SYDVKM. This CDR3 spans 16 amino acids. With V trimmed by 4 bases and J by 0 bases, 8 bases remained unmatched. Here the CDR3 reads CASSSPGQVASYEQYF. For the CDR3, the DNA is TGTGCCAGCAGTTCTCCGGGACAGGTGGCCTCCTACGAGCAGTACTTC. Full variable domain (rest looked up from reference TRBV28 and TRBJ2-7): DVKVTQSSRYLVKRTGEKVFLECVQDMDHENMFWYRQDPGLGLRLIYFSYDVKMKEKGDIPEGYSVSREKKERFSLILESASTNQTSMYLCASSSPGQVASYEQYFGPGTRLTVT.

J is TRBJ1-3 and V is TRBV11-2; D gene uncertain. CDR1 is SGHAT and CDR2 is FQNNGV in the germline V gene. Trimming removed 2 bases at V and 7 bases at J, with 9 bases between. CDR3 size: 13 residues. CDR3 sequence: CASSLSPENTIYF. CDR3 nucleotides: TGTGCCAGCAGCTTAAGCCCGGAGAACACCATATATTTT.

The chain combines TRBV15 with TRBJ2-7; D may be TRBD1 (6 bases). The V gene lost 4 bases and the J gene lost 0 bases, with 10 bases spanning the gap. The CDR3 length is 14 residues. The germline CDR1 and CDR2 sequences are LNHNV and YYDKDF (reference sequence). CDR3 region: CATSTGAGSYEQYF. Written as DNA, the CDR3 is TGTGCCACCAGCACAGGGGCAGGCTCCTACGAGCAGTACTTC.

As regards this clone: Within the sample, other DNA sequences also encode this same CDR3. The genes are TRBV7-9 and TRBJ2-7, with D maybe TRBD1 (7 bases). Between the trimmed V and J ends, which lost 5 bases and 0 bases, there was a span of 11 bases. Germline lookup yields CDR1 SEHNR and CDR2 FQNEAQ (reference sequence). The length of the CDR3 is 14 residues. Here the CDR3 DNA reads TGTGCCAGCAGCCCGCGGGACAGCTCCTACGAGCAGTACTTC. It is translated as CASSPRDSSYEQYF.

This sequence joins TRBV29-1 and TRBJ1-1, with 7 bases matching TRBD1. The CDR3 sequence is 15 residues long. J was trimmed by 5 bases and V by 7 bases; bases with no gene match: 16. Germline CDR1 reads SQVTM; CDR2 reads ANQGSEA. The CDR3 region has the DNA TGCAGCGCTGTCTACAGGGGCTTTGCCGTGACTGAAGCTTTCTTT. Translating it yields CSAVYRGFAVTEAFF.

The rearrangement joins TRBV25-1 to TRBJ1-4; 8 bases align to TRBD1. Unmatched junction bases numbered 7, after V lost 2 bases and J lost 5 bases. In germline, CDR1 is MGHDK, CDR2 SYGVNS. CDR3 length: 16 residues. CDR3 sequence: CASSEQRRGRNEKLFF. The CDR3 DNA sequence: TGTGCCAGCAGTGAACAGCGCAGGGGGCGGAATGAAAAACTGTTTTTT.

This chain connects TRBV5-1 to TRBJ1-1, with a tentative D call TRBD1 (5 bases). The CDR3 runs to 15 residues. Germline V gene lookup returns CDR1 SGHRS and CDR2 YFSETQ. V was shortened by 1 base and J by 1 base, with 11 bases between the two germline ends. The CDR3 coding sequence is TGCGCCAGCAGCTTGCGGGGGGTTTCGAACACTGAAGCTTTCTTT. This translates into CASSLRGVSNTEAFF.

This chain joins TRBV6-6 and TRBJ2-3, with 7 bases matching TRBD2. This CDR3 comprises 15 residues. CDR1 is MNHNY, CDR2 SVGAGI, per germline (reference sequence). J gave up 2 bases and V 2 bases, and 4 bases lay outside the gene matches. CDR3 coding DNA: TGTGCCAGCAGTTACGCGGGGGTTAACACAGATACGCAGTATTTT. Amino acids: CASSYAGVNTDTQYF.

The V gene is TRBV6-6, the J gene TRBJ1-2; D is possibly TRBD1 (6 bases). The V gene's germline CDR1 is MNHNY and CDR2 SVGAGI (reference sequence). V was cut by 2 bases and J by 4 bases, with 8 bases left in between. There are 13 residues in the CDR3. CDR3 residues: CASSYDRSYGYTF. The CDR3 bases are TGTGCCAGCAGTTACGACAGGTCCTATGGCTACACCTTC.

V is TRBV7-8 and J is TRBJ1-5, with 8 bases aligning to TRBD1. The CDR3 length is 15 residues. The V gene end was trimmed by 5 bases and the J gene end by 4 bases; junction bases not matched to a gene: 7. In germline, CDR1 is SGHVS, CDR2 FQNEAQ. The CDR3 DNA reads as TGTGCCAGCAGCCCCAGACAGGGGTTAAATCAGCCCCAGCATTTT. Its protein is CASSPRQGLNQPQHF.

The chain recombines TRBV5-1 with TRBJ2-1; TRBD1 is a possible D gene (5 bases). Trimming removed 2 bases from V and 0 bases from J, with 6 bases in between. The CDR3 spans 14 residues. The V gene's germline CDR1 is SGHRS and CDR2 YFSETQ. The CDR3 spells CASSFDSSYNEQFF. In DNA, the CDR3 is TGCGCCAGCAGCTTTGACAGCTCCTACAATGAGCAGTTCTTC.

The genes are TRBV30 and TRBJ1-2; the D is unclear. The V gene's germline CDR1 is GTSNPN and CDR2 SVGIG (reference sequence). The CDR3 contains 14 residues. V lost 0 bases and J lost 5, with 13 bases in between. CDR3 nucleotide sequence: TGTGCCTGGAGTGTACTTGAGGGTTATTATGGCTACACCTTC. Translated: CAWSVLEGYYGYTF.

This chain links TRBV19 with TRBJ2-3, with 8 bases lining up with TRBD2. Trimming removed 5 bases from V and 3 bases from J; junction bases left unmatched: 10. Germline values: CDR1 LNHDA, CDR2 SQIVND (reference sequence). This CDR3 comprises 16 residues. The CDR3 here is CASSSPAGVGTDTQYF. CDR3 nucleotide sequence: TGTGCCAGTAGTTCCCCAGCGGGGGTAGGTACAGATACGCAGTATTTT.

The chain couples TRBV14 to TRBJ1-2; 9 bases are shared with TRBD1. The J segment lost 1 base and the V segment lost 6 bases, leaving 9 bases of the junction unmatched. This CDR3 has 16 amino acids. Looked up from germline, CDR1 is SGHDN and CDR2 is FVKESK. The CDR3 sequence: CASSRTGEFFNYGYTF. CDR3 nucleotides: TGTGCCAGCAGTCGGACAGGGGAGTTTTTTAACTATGGCTACACCTTC.

The rearrangement links TRBV5-8 to TRBJ2-1, with TRBD1 matching 12 bases. V shed 2 bases, J shed 7 bases, and the junction held 13 bases outside the gene matches. This CDR3 is built from 18 residues. Germline CDR1 reads SGHTS; CDR2 reads YDEGEE. CDR3 DNA sequence: TGTGCCAGCAGCTTCCGGGACAGGGGGCTCCCTGGCGTAAATGAGCAGTTCTTC. It codes for CASSFRDRGLPGVNEQFF.

The chain is built from TRBV19 and TRBJ1-2; a possible D gene is TRBD1 (6 bases). Per germline, CDR1 LNHDA and CDR2 SQIVND (reference sequence). CDR3 length equals 15 residues. V lost 6 bases, J lost 4 bases, and 18 bases lay in between. In DNA, the CDR3 is TGTGCCAGTAGCCCGGTTAAAACAGGGAGCTATGGCTACACCTTC. Amino acids: CASSPVKTGSYGYTF.

V is TRBV19 and J is TRBJ1-6; D is possibly TRBD1 (6 bases). The germline V and J ends were trimmed by 1 base and 7 bases, with 8 bases remaining between them. There are 14 residues in the CDR3. Germline values: CDR1 LNHDA, CDR2 SQIVND (reference sequence). Here the CDR3 reads CASSIVTGNSPLHF. CDR3 sequence (DNA): TGTGCCAGTAGTATAGTTACAGGGAATTCACCCCTCCACTTT. The whole variable domain, remainder taken from reference TRBV19 and TRBJ1-6, is DGGITQSPKYLFRKEGQNVTLSCEQNLNHDAMYWYRQDPGQGLRLIYYSQIVNDFQKGDIAEGYSVSREKKESFPLTVTSAQKNPTAFYLCASSIVTGNSPLHFGNGTRLTVT.

This CDR3 reads CAISESTDFYGYTF. The CDR3, as DNA: TGTGCCATCAGTGAGTCTACAGATTTCTATGGCTACACCTTC. The chain joins TRBV10-3 to TRBJ1-2; D unresolved. Germline V gene lookup returns CDR1 ENHRY and CDR2 SYGVKD. V was cut by 0 bases and J by 4 bases, with 9 bases left in between. The CDR3 is 14 amino acids.

The rearrangement uses TRBV6-1 and TRBJ1-5; no clear D gene. The germline V gene encodes CDR1 MNHNS and CDR2 SASEGT. The V end lost 0 bases, the J end lost 5 bases, and 5 bases lay between the germline ends. The CDR3 totals 13 residues. The CDR3 DNA reads as TGTGCCAGCAGTGAAGCAGAGTATCAGCCCCAGCATTTT. Encoded protein: CASSEAEYQPQHF.

The rearrangement links TRBV9 to TRBJ2-7; D unresolved. The CDR3 sequence is 14 residues long. Trimming removed 4 bases at V and 0 bases at J, with 11 bases between. Germline CDR1 reads SGDLS; CDR2 reads YYNGEE. The CDR3 DNA reads as TGTGCCAGCAGCCCCCAAATGAGCTCCTACGAGCAGTACTTC. It specifies CASSPQMSSYEQYF. Full variable domain (missing parts from reference TRBV9 and TRBJ2-7): DSGVTQTPKHLITATGQRVTLRCSPRSGDLSVYWYQQSLDQGLQFLIQYYNGEERAKGNILERFSAQQFPDLHSELNLSSLELGDSALYFCASSPQMSSYEQYFGPGTRLTVT.

V is TRBV5-6 and J is TRBJ1-4, with 8 positions matching TRBD1. This CDR3 has 18 amino acids. The V gene end was trimmed by 4 bases and the J gene end by 0 bases; junction bases not matched to a gene: 11. The germline gives CDR1 SGHDT, CDR2 YYEEEE. The CDR3 bases are TGTGCCAGCAGCCCCGGACAGGGCCGTTTTCCAACTAATGAAAAACTGTTTTTT. Its protein product is CASSPGQGRFPTNEKLFF.

The J gene is TRBJ1-6, the V gene TRBV6-5, with D uncertain. The germline V and J ends were trimmed by 6 bases and 10 bases, with 13 bases remaining between them. From germline, CDR1 is MNHEY and CDR2 SVGAGI. This CDR3 has 13 amino acids. As DNA, the CDR3 is TGTGCCAGCAGACAAATCGCGGGGTCACCCCTCCACTTT. Translated, it gives CASRQIAGSPLHF.